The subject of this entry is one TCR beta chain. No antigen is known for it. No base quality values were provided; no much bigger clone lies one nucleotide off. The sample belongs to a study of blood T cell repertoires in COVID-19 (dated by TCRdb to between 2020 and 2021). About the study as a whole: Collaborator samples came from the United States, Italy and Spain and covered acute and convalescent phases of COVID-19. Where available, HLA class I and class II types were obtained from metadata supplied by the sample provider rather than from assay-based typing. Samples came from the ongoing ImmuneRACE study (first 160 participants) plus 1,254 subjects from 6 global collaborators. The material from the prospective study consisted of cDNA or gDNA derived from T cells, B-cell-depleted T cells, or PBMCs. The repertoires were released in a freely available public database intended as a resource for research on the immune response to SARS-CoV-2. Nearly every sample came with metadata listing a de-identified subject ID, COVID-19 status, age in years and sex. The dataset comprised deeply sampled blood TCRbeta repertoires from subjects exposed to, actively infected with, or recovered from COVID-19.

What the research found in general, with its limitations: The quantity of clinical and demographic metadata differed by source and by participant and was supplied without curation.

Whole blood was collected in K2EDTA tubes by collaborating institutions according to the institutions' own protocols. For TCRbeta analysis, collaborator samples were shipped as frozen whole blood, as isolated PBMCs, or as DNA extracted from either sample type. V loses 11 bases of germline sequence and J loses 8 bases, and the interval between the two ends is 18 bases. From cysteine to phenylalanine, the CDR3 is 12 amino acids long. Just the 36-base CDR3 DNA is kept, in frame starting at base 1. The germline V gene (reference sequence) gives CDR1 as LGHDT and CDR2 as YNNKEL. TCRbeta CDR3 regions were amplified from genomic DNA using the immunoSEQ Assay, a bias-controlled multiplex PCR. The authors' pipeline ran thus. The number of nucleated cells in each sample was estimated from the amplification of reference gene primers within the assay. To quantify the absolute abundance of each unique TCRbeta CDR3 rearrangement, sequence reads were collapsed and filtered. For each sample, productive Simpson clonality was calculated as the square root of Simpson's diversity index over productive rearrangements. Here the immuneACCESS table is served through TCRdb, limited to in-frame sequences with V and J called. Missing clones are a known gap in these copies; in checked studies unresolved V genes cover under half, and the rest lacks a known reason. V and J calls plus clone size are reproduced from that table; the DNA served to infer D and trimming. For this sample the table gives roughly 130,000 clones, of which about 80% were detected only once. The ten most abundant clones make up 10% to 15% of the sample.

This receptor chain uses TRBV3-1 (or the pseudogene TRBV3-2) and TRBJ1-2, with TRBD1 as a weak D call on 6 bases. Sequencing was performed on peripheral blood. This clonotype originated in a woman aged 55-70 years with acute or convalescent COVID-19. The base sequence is TGTGCCGCGAGCACAGGGTCCGGAGGCTACACCTTC. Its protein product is CAASTGSGGYTF.